A single sample is the source of the 5 T cell receptor beta chains below, sequenced in a study of CXCR3-negative and CXCR3-positive naive CD8 T cells. The study made its TRB cDNA libraries by 5' RACE, adding UMI labels. TCRdb re-called the 5' RACE reads and shows each CDR3 protein once, DNA omitted. The sample features around 96,000 distinct CDR3 sequences, with over 1.5% in its top ten. Sequences were obtained from naive CXCR3- CD8+ T cells from blood. This sample's subset: CD45RO-CCR7+CD27+CD95- naive CD8+ T cells lacking CXCR3 (TNR3-). Source of these receptors: a human donor in good health. Some clones in this sample may be carry-over from other donors' samples.

The V call is TRBV24-1, the J call TRBJ2-1; lacking DNA, the TRBD2 call made by TCRdb goes unchecked. Germline-derived CDR1 and CDR2 are KGHDR and SFDVKD. The CDR3 extends over 20 amino acids. The CDR3 loop is CATSDFKAGGDSSSYNEQFF.

The chain has TRBV3-1 and TRBJ2-3; TCRdb picks TRBD2, but there is no DNA to check that call. This CDR3 is built from 18 residues. CDR1 is LGHDT, CDR2 YNNKEL, per germline (reference sequence). This chain's CDR3 is CASSQDEGLAGRTDTQYF.

The chain carries TRBV6-5 and TRBJ1-3; TCRdb lists TRBD1, though no DNA is available to test this call. CDR1 and CDR2 from the germline V gene are MNHEY and SVGAGI. This CDR3 contains 14 residues. The CDR3 loop is CASISGVFGNTIYF.

This CDR3 is CASSYSPGQVGYEQYF. This sequence joins TRBV6-5 and TRBJ2-7; TCRdb calls TRBD1, which cannot be checked without DNA. Germline lookup yields CDR1 MNHEY and CDR2 SVGAGI. This CDR3 comprises 16 residues.

The rearrangement links TRBV4-2 to TRBJ2-7. The CDR3 extends over 13 amino acids. Germline-derived CDR1 and CDR2 are LGHNA and YNFKEQ. CDR3 region: CASSHTRQDEQYF.